Listed below are T cell receptor beta chains from one sample, sequenced in a study of cytomegalovirus exposure and HLA in healthy donors. Sequencing used immunoSEQ multiplex PCR; TCRdb keeps in-frame clones, though not all of them. The data show over 150,000 clones, 55% to 70% seen once. Sample: PBMCs. The receptors were gathered from a woman between 40 and 55 years old in good health and CMV-seropositive. The conserved cysteine and the conserved F or W are not part of the CDR3 here. Fields, in order: CDR3 protein, J gene, clone size, V gene. Not every row has a clone size; where given, it reads once, few, many or a size class.

CDR3 protein: ASSAQGAGNQPQH
J gene: TRBJ1-5
clone size: NA
V gene: TRBV18

CDR3 protein: ASLGTSGGGTQY
J gene: TRBJ2-5
clone size: few
V gene: TRBV7-9

CDR3 protein: ASSLEEGLYTEAF
J gene: TRBJ1-1
clone size: NA
V gene: TRBV5-1

CDR3 protein: ASSEGAGRGYT
J gene: TRBJ1-2
clone size: NA
V gene: TRBV6-1

CDR3 protein: ASTPGRADGYT
J gene: TRBJ1-2
clone size: NA
V gene: TRBV6-5

CDR3 protein: ASSIIGGQETQY
J gene: TRBJ2-5
clone size: NA
V gene: TRBV19

CDR3 protein: ASQVLGMSSYNEQF
J gene: TRBJ2-1
clone size: NA
V gene: TRBV5-4

CDR3 protein: ASSLREGQGGGYT
J gene: TRBJ1-2
clone size: NA
V gene: TRBV5-4

CDR3 protein: ASSASRSGTGRSGEQF
J gene: TRBJ2-1
clone size: NA
V gene: TRBV9

CDR3 protein: ASSFIDRATDTQY
J gene: TRBJ2-3
clone size: few
V gene: TRBV5-4

CDR3 protein: ASSLSPAGSNNEQF
J gene: TRBJ2-1
clone size: NA
V gene: TRBV5-1

CDR3 protein: ASSLDRIDTQY
J gene: TRBJ2-3
clone size: NA
V gene: TRBV18

CDR3 protein: ASSYSKQRGYT
J gene: TRBJ1-2
clone size: few
V gene: TRBV6-5

CDR3 protein: ASSLAKTGGDGYT
J gene: TRBJ1-2
clone size: NA
V gene: TRBV7-8

CDR3 protein: ASSPTGNSPLH
J gene: TRBJ1-6
clone size: few
V gene: TRBV14

CDR3 protein: ASSHTGQGNSPLH
J gene: TRBJ1-6
clone size: NA
V gene: TRBV4-1

CDR3 protein: ASSFTTGVAMNTEVF
J gene: TRBJ1-1
clone size: NA
V gene: TRBV5-1

CDR3 protein: ASSSLGNTIY
J gene: TRBJ1-3
clone size: NA
V gene: TRBV7-9

CDR3 protein: SVATGKYYNEQF
J gene: TRBJ2-1
clone size: NA
V gene: TRBV29-1

CDR3 protein: SVGDRPFTDTQY
J gene: TRBJ2-3
clone size: NA
V gene: TRBV29-1

CDR3 protein: SSGGANEKLF
J gene: TRBJ1-4
clone size: few
V gene: TRBV7-9

CDR3 protein: ASSWTGIWPNEQF
J gene: TRBJ2-1
clone size: NA
V gene: TRBV5-5

CDR3 protein: ASSRRTGDYGYP
J gene: TRBJ1-2
clone size: NA
V gene: TRBV5-6

CDR3 protein: ASSLSTGTEAF
J gene: TRBJ1-1
clone size: once
V gene: TRBV7-9

CDR3 protein: ASSFRVTSGNTIY
J gene: TRBJ1-3
clone size: NA
V gene: TRBV28

CDR3 protein: ASSGAGRTNQPQH
J gene: TRBJ1-5
clone size: few
V gene: TRBV9

CDR3 protein: ASSSPGKTNTEAF
J gene: TRBJ1-1
clone size: NA
V gene: TRBV7-7

CDR3 protein: ASSWGEFTNQPQN
J gene: TRBJ1-5
clone size: NA
V gene: TRBV7-9

CDR3 protein: ASSLSPGDWEAF
J gene: TRBJ1-1
clone size: NA
V gene: TRBV7-2

CDR3 protein: ASSSLGFGANVLT
J gene: TRBJ2-6
clone size: NA
V gene: TRBV7-2

CDR3 protein: ASSKGVESTEAF
J gene: TRBJ1-1
clone size: NA
V gene: TRBV7-2

CDR3 protein: ASSQGLNTEAF
J gene: TRBJ1-1
clone size: NA
V gene: TRBV9

CDR3 protein: ASSPGTGFEQY
J gene: NA
clone size: NA
V gene: TRBV6-5

CDR3 protein: ATSRANEKLF
J gene: TRBJ1-4
clone size: NA
V gene: TRBV15

CDR3 protein: ASNWAGNTGELF
J gene: TRBJ2-2
clone size: NA
V gene: TRBV9

CDR3 protein: ASSLTVSSYNEQF
J gene: TRBJ2-1
clone size: NA
V gene: TRBV28

CDR3 protein: ASSRGSNEQF
J gene: TRBJ2-1
clone size: NA
V gene: TRBV6-5

CDR3 protein: SVEGTYEQY
J gene: TRBJ2-7
clone size: once
V gene: TRBV20-1

CDR3 protein: ASSELVDNEQF
J gene: TRBJ2-1
clone size: NA
V gene: TRBV9

CDR3 protein: ASSQERLAGAYEQY
J gene: TRBJ2-7
clone size: NA
V gene: TRBV4-1

CDR3 protein: SANIQETQY
J gene: TRBJ2-5
clone size: NA
V gene: TRBV20-1

CDR3 protein: ASSVPQGAGSGANVLT
J gene: TRBJ2-6
clone size: NA
V gene: TRBV5-4

CDR3 protein: ATSRDLGNSYEQY
J gene: TRBJ2-7
clone size: NA
V gene: TRBV15

CDR3 protein: ASSMTPGTYEQY
J gene: TRBJ2-7
clone size: NA
V gene: TRBV7-2

CDR3 protein: ASSSLGLAGGEETQY
J gene: TRBJ2-5
clone size: NA
V gene: TRBV5-1

CDR3 protein: ASSYAAGMGNTIY
J gene: TRBJ1-3
clone size: once
V gene: TRBV6-5